The 27 T cell receptor beta chains below come from one sample, sequenced in a study of beta chain features in type 1 diabetes (dated by TCRdb to about 2018). The method was the immunoSEQ multiplex PCR assay. All of the isolated RNA was reverse transcribed with the High Capacity cDNA Reverse Transcription Kit, so expressed TCRB transcripts were sequenced. TCRdb obtained this table from immuneACCESS and retained in-frame rearrangements with V and J assigned. These tables miss some clones; where compared with another copy, unresolved V genes account for less than half of the shortfall, and the remainder is unexplained. In all, the sample holds roughly 300,000 clones, and 7% to 9% of those were seen once. The top ten clonotypes cover around 0.44% of the sample. The source material was central memory CD4+ T cells from blood. These receptor sequences come from a woman younger than 30 in good health.

This clone came up a few times. The chain carries TRBV4-3 and TRBJ1-2; TRBD1 aligns across 8 bases. The V and J ends lost 4 bases and 1 base, in that order; junction bases with no gene match: 2. The germline CDR1 and CDR2 sequences are LGHNA and YSLEER. This CDR3 contains 14 residues. This CDR3 is CASSLGQGNYGYTF. The CDR3 region has the DNA TGCGCCAGCAGCCTAGGACAGGGTAACTATGGCTACACCTTC.

This chain links TRBV28 with TRBJ1-2; D is unresolved. V was shortened by 4 bases and J by 5 bases, with 14 bases between the two germline ends. Germline V CDR1 and CDR2: MDHEN, SYDVKM. CDR3 length: 14 residues. In DNA, the CDR3 is TGTGCCAGCAGTTCGGGTAGAGATGGATATGGCTACACCTTC. Translating it yields CASSSGRDGYGYTF.

This chain connects TRBV6-5 to TRBJ2-1, with a possible D match to TRBD1 (6 bases). The V end was cut by 6 bases, the J end by 4 bases, with 7 bases between. CDR1 is MNHEY, CDR2 SVGAGI, per germline. The CDR3 loop spans 12 amino acids. The CDR3 coding sequence is TGTGCCAGCAGGAGGGGGTACAATGAGCAGTTCTTC. Translating it yields CASRRGYNEQFF.

This clone was picked up a small number of times. The chain uses TRBV7-8 and TRBJ2-7, with 9 nucleotides matching TRBD1. Germline-derived CDR1 and CDR2 are SGHVS and FQNEAQ. Trimming cost V 4 bases and J 4 bases; bases outside gene matches: 11. The CDR3 is 16 amino acids. CDR3 in DNA: TGTGCCAGCAGCTCCACCGTGACAGGGGGTTCGTACGAGCAGTACTTC. It translates to CASSSTVTGGSYEQYF.

Comments on this clone: At the DNA level, this CDR3 is encoded by other sequences in the same sample as well. The CDR3: CASSEALTSGSYEQFF. For the CDR3, the DNA is TGTGCCAGCAGTGAAGCATTGACTAGCGGGAGCTATGAGCAGTTCTTC. The chain links TRBV6-1 to TRBJ2-1, with 12 nucleotides matching TRBD2. This CDR3 region has 16 residues. J lost 8 bases, V lost 0 bases, and 5 bases had no gene match. Germline V lookup: CDR1 MNHNS, CDR2 SASEGT.

In this sample, this clone turned up a few times. The genes are TRBV5-4 and TRBJ2-5; TRBD1 agrees at 9 bases. This CDR3 is 17 amino acids long. Germline loops: CDR1 SGHNT, CDR2 YYREEE (reference sequence). V shed 1 base, J shed 1 base, and the junction held 8 bases outside the gene matches. The CDR3: CASSLIGGQGAQETQYF. The CDR3 nucleotides are TGTGCCAGCAGCTTGATCGGGGGACAGGGAGCCCAAGAGACCCAGTACTTC.

CDR3: CASSPPGVYNEQFF. CDR3 in DNA: TGTGCCAGCTCACCGCCGGGGGTATACAATGAGCAGTTCTTC. The chain uses TRBV18 and TRBJ2-1; D is perhaps TRBD2 (6 bases). The CDR3 consists of 14 residues. Trimming took 3 bases from V and 4 from J, leaving 10 bases between them. Germline V lookup: CDR1 KGHSH, CDR2 LQKENI.

The J gene is TRBJ2-7, the V gene TRBV4-2, with 13 nucleotides matching TRBD2. V shed 3 bases, J shed 0 bases, and the junction held 8 bases outside the gene matches. CDR3 length: 18 residues. CDR1 LGHNA and CDR2 YNFKEQ come from the germline V gene. CDR3 sequence (DNA): TGTGCCAGCAGCCAGGGACTAGCGGGATTTTCGGGCTCCTACGAGCAGTACTTC. Translating gives CASSQGLAGFSGSYEQYF.

The chain recombines TRBV11-3 with TRBJ2-5; TRBD2 might be the D (5 bases). The V end lost 5 bases, the J end lost 5 bases, and 12 bases lay between the germline ends. The CDR3 loop spans 13 amino acids. Germline V gene sequence: CDR1 SGHNT, CDR2 YENEEA. Here the CDR3 reads CASSPDTGETQYF. CDR3 nucleotide sequence: TGTGCCAGCAGCCCTGACACGGGGGAGACCCAGTACTTC.

This clone was seen a handful of times. The rearrangement uses TRBV9 and TRBJ2-3; D not certain. Germline values: CDR1 SGDLS, CDR2 YYNGEE. V was pared by 1 base and J by 2 bases, with 11 bases between. The CDR3 is 15 amino acids. The CDR3 loop is CASSVHERNTDTQYF. CDR3 bases: TGTGCCAGCAGCGTACATGAGCGAAACACAGATACGCAGTATTTT. The full variable domain, its missing parts supplied by reference TRBV9 and TRBJ2-3, is DSGVTQTPKHLITATGQRVTLRCSPRSGDLSVYWYQQSLDQGLQFLIQYYNGEERAKGNILERFSAQQFPDLHSELNLSSLELGDSALYFCASSVHERNTDTQYFGPGTRLTVL.

This clone appeared many times. The chain combines TRBV5-6 with TRBJ1-2; no reliable D call. The CDR3 runs 12 residues. V lost 4 bases to trimming and J lost 8 bases, with 12 bases between them. Germline CDR1 is SGHDT and CDR2 is YYEEEE. DNA of the CDR3: TGTGCCAGCAGCACCCAAGAGATAGGCTACACCTTC. Translating gives CASSTQEIGYTF.

A few counts support this clone. This chain uses TRBV29-1 with TRBJ1-2, with 11 bases lining up with TRBD1. Germline V gives CDR1 SQVTM, CDR2 ANQGSEA. The junction had 9 bases not matched to a gene; V was cut back by 8 bases and J by 4 bases. CDR3 length: 14 residues. CDR3 protein: CSTQDRGLLYGYTF. CDR3 DNA sequence: TGCAGCACCCAGGACAGGGGGCTGCTCTATGGCTACACCTTC.

The J gene is TRBJ2-1, the V gene TRBV5-1, with unresolved D. The V gene's germline CDR1 is SGHRS and CDR2 YFSETQ. The CDR3 is 13 amino acids. V lost 7 bases and J 4 bases, leaving 12 bases between the germline ends. The CDR3 nucleotides are TGCGCCAGCGGCCCGGACCAGTACAATGAGCAGTTCTTC. Residues: CASGPDQYNEQFF.

The table lists this clone with a few counts. Other DNA sequences within the sample encode an identical CDR3. The CDR3 nucleotides are TGTGCCAGCAGTTTATCACCTAGGGGGTCCTACGAGCAGTACTTC. Encoded protein: CASSLSPRGSYEQYF. The V and J genes are TRBV27 and TRBJ2-7; tentative D call: TRBD1 (6 bases). Germline CDR1 reads MNHEY; CDR2 reads SMNVEV (reference sequence). The CDR3 has 15 residues. Trimming removed 0 bases at V and 1 base at J, with 10 bases between.

The chain combines TRBV11-2 with TRBJ2-3; 11 bases map to TRBD2. CDR3 length equals 17 residues. Germline CDR1 reads SGHAT; CDR2 reads FQNNGV. Germline trimming cut 1 base from V and 7 bases from J; bases unmatched to any gene: 10. The CDR3 nucleotides are TGTGCCAGCAGCTTAGGGGCTAGCGGGAGGTCGCTGAATACGCAGTATTTT. The encoded protein is CASSLGASGRSLNTQYF. The full variable domain, its missing parts supplied by reference TRBV11-2 and TRBJ2-3, is EAGVAQSPRYKIIEKRQSVAFWCNPISGHATLYWYQQILGQGPKLLIQFQNNGVVDDSQLPKDRFSAERLKGVDSTLKIQPAKLEDSAVYLCASSLGASGRSLNTQYFGPGTRLTVL.

This clone was found a few times. The chain employs TRBV28 and TRBJ2-1; D is ambiguous. Germline V gives CDR1 MDHEN, CDR2 SYDVKM. Trimming took off 6 bases at V and 0 bases at J, with 12 bases between the two ends. The CDR3 length is 15 residues. Here the CDR3 DNA reads TGTGCCAGCAGCCCCGATCTGAGCTCCTACAATGAGCAGTTCTTC. It codes for CASSPDLSSYNEQFF.

This rearrangement joins TRBV11-2 to TRBJ1-2; 8 bases fit TRBD1. From germline, CDR1 is SGHAT and CDR2 FQNNGV. The CDR3 runs 14 residues. The junction had 6 bases not matched to a gene; V was cut back by 3 bases and J by 6 bases. CDR3 region: CASSFNRGLDGYTF. Here the CDR3 DNA reads TGTGCCAGCAGCTTTAACAGGGGGTTAGATGGCTACACCTTC.

The table lists this clone with a few counts. The J gene is TRBJ2-5, the V gene TRBV7-2, with D unclear. The V end was cut by 3 bases, the J end by 7 bases, with 12 bases between. The CDR3 totals 13 residues. The germline gives CDR1 SGHTA, CDR2 FQGNSA. CDR3 nucleotide sequence: TGTGCCAGCAGCTTGGATAGCCTAGGGACCCAGTACTTC. It yields the protein CASSLDSLGTQYF.

V is TRBV9 and J is TRBJ2-6, with a weak D call TRBD1 (6 bases). V lost 6 bases and J 0 bases, leaving 10 bases between the germline ends. The CDR3 spans 15 residues. Germline V gives CDR1 SGDLS, CDR2 YYNGEE. CDR3 sequence: CASKWTVSGANVLTF. The DNA for the CDR3 is TGTGCCAGCAAGTGGACAGTCTCTGGGGCCAACGTCCTGACTTTC.

Comments on this clone: This clone may be a read error of a much larger clone one base away. This chain uses TRBV2 with TRBJ2-5; D is ambiguous. The J call may be wrong; the DNA end is better matched by TRBJ2-7. The V gene's germline CDR1 is SNHLY and CDR2 FYNNEI. The CDR3 is 11 amino acids. This CDR3 reads CASSGFAEQYF. The CDR3, as DNA: TGTGCCAGCAGTGGCTTCGCCGAGCAGTACTTC.

This clone showed up just a few times. This chain joins TRBV7-2 and TRBJ2-1; either TRBD1 or TRBD2 may fit D (5 bases each). The germline gives CDR1 SGHTA, CDR2 FQGNSA. V gave up 1 base and J gave up 5 bases, with 9 bases separating them. This CDR3 contains 14 residues. CDR3 coding DNA: TGTGCCAGCAGCTTAGGGGACCGTCACAATGAGCAGTTCTTC. This codes for CASSLGDRHNEQFF.

This clone was found a few times. The chain uses TRBV27 and TRBJ1-1; perhaps TRBD1 as D (6 bases). The ends were cut back, 5 bases at V and 1 base at J, with 17 bases in the middle. Germline V gene lookup returns CDR1 MNHEY and CDR2 SMNVEV (reference sequence). The CDR3 is 16 residues long. This chain's CDR3 is CASSLTIDRRNTEAFF. The CDR3 DNA is TGTGCCAGCAGTCTTACCATAGACAGGAGGAACACTGAAGCTTTCTTT.

The table lists this clone with many counts. V usage is TRBV5-1 and J usage is TRBJ2-1, with a tentative D call TRBD1 (6 bases). In germline, CDR1 is SGHRS, CDR2 YFSETQ. The CDR3 totals 12 residues. V was pared by 4 bases and J by 6 bases, with 8 bases between. The CDR3 protein is CASSIGGNEQFF. The DNA of the CDR3 is TGCGCCAGCAGCATAGGGGGCAATGAGCAGTTCTTC.

The V gene is TRBV6-5, the J gene TRBJ2-5; a weak D match, TRBD1 (5 bases). V lost 10 bases to trimming and J lost 1 base, with 19 bases between them. Germline V CDR1 and CDR2: MNHEY, SVGAGI. The CDR3 length is 15 residues. CDR3 in amino acids: CAISARNQGQETQYF. As DNA, the CDR3 is TGTGCCATCAGCGCCCGAAATCAGGGCCAAGAGACCCAGTACTTC.

This sequence joins TRBV4-3 and TRBJ2-1, with TRBD2 identical over 7 bases. The V and J ends lost 4 bases and 6 bases, in that order; junction bases with no gene match: 6. The CDR3 is 14 residues long. From germline, CDR1 is LGHNA and CDR2 YSLEER. The DNA for the CDR3 is TGCGCCAGCAGCCCGTCCGGGACTATCAATGAGCAGTTCTTC. Translating it yields CASSPSGTINEQFF.

This clone was picked up a small number of times. CDR3: CASSVEGPLEKLFF. DNA for the CDR3: TGTGCCAGCAGTGTAGAGGGGCCGCTTGAAAAACTGTTTTTT. The V call is TRBV2, the J call TRBJ1-4, with a weak D call TRBD1 (5 bases). Germline CDR1 reads SNHLY; CDR2 reads FYNNEI. V lost 4 bases to trimming and J lost 7 bases, with 13 bases between them. This CDR3 has 14 residues.

This clone was seen only a few times. The chain employs TRBV7-2 and TRBJ2-5, with D possibly matching TRBD2 (6 bases). The CDR3 has 13 amino acids. The V gene's germline CDR1 is SGHTA and CDR2 FQGNSA. Trimming cost V 2 bases and J 9 bases, with 13 bases left between them. The DNA of the CDR3 is TGTGCCAGCAGCTTAAATGCGGGAATGGCCCAGTACTTC. Translation: CASSLNAGMAQYF.